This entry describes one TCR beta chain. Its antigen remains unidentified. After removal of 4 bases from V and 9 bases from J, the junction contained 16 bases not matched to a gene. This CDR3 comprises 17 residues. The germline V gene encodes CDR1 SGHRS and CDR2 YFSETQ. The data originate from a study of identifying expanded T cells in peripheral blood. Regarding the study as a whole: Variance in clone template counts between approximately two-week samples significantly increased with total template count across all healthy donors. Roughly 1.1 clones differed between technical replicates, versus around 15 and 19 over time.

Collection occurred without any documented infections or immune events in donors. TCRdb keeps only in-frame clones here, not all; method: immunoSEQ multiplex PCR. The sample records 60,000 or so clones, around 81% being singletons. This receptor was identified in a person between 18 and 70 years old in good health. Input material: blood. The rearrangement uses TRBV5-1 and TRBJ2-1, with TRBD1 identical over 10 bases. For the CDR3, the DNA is TGCGCCAGCAGCCTCGGACACCGGGACAGGGGCTCGGGTGAGCAGTTCTTC. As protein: CASSLGHRDRGSGEQFF.